Below are 13 T cell receptor beta chains sequenced from a single sample in a study of T cell responses to AZD1222 COVID-19 vaccine. TCRdb's copy holds only in-frame clones and misses some; the assay was immunoSEQ multiplex PCR. The sample contains around 140,000 clones, about 89% of which appear only once. Here the sequenced sample was peripheral blood, taken on day 0 of AZD1222 vaccination. The receptors come from an adult in good health.

The DNA of the CDR3 is TGCGCCAGCAGCTTGACCGGGAACACTGAAGCTTTCTTT. Translated: CASSLTGNTEAFF. This rearrangement joins TRBV5-1 to TRBJ1-1; D is ambiguous. The CDR3 contains 13 residues. V gave up 1 base and J gave up 1 base, with 5 bases separating them. Germline V gives CDR1 SGHRS, CDR2 YFSETQ.

The chain recombines TRBV6-5 with TRBJ2-2, with D perhaps TRBD1 (5 bases). The CDR3 extends over 14 amino acids. Germline-derived CDR1 and CDR2 are MNHEY and SVGAGI. The V end was cut by 6 bases, the J end by 6 bases, with 14 bases between. The CDR3 sequence is CASSPTRVSGELFF. The CDR3 region has the DNA TGTGCCAGCAGCCCGACCAGGGTGTCCGGGGAGCTGTTTTTT.

The chain recombines TRBV7-9 with TRBJ2-3; TRBD1 matches at 8 bases. The trim removed 5 bases at V and 3 bases at J, leaving 7 bases unmatched. The germline CDR1 and CDR2 sequences are SEHNR and FQNEAQ (reference sequence). CDR3 length: 15 residues. In DNA form, the CDR3 reads TGTGCCAGCAGCAAGGAAAGGACAGGGACAGATACGCAGTATTTT. Translating gives CASSKERTGTDTQYF. Full variable domain (missing parts from reference TRBV7-9 and TRBJ2-3): DTGVSQNPRHKITKRGQNVTFRCDPISEHNRLYWYRQTLGQGPEFLTYFQNEAQLEKSRLLSDRFSAERPKGSFSTLEIQRTEQGDSAMYLCASSKERTGTDTQYFGPGTRLTVL.

This chain connects TRBV7-9 to TRBJ1-1, with D tentatively TRBD1 (5 bases). In germline, CDR1 is SEHNR, CDR2 FQNEAQ (reference sequence). V shed 0 bases and J shed 5 bases, with 7 bases lying between them. The length of the CDR3 is 13 residues. DNA for the CDR3: TGTGCCAGCAGCTTAGCGGAGGGGACTGAAGCTTTCTTT. Its protein product is CASSLAEGTEAFF.

The chain combines TRBV21-1 with TRBJ1-5; the DNA was not used to check the table's D call, TRBD1. TRBV21-1 corresponds to a pseudogene. This CDR3 contains 17 residues. The CDR3 protein is CASSKSGTGLVDQPQHF. DNA of the CDR3: TGTGCCAGCAGCAAATCCGGGACAGGGTTGGTGGATCAGCCCCAGCATTTT.

The rearrangement uses TRBV12-3 or TRBV12-4 and TRBJ1-5, with D uncertain. The germline V and J ends were trimmed by 6 bases and 5 bases, with 11 bases remaining between them. This CDR3 comprises 13 residues. CDR3 sequence (DNA): TGTGCCAGCAGCCCCTTTAGGGATCAGCCCCAGCATTTT. This codes for CASSPFRDQPQHF.

The CDR3 coding sequence is TGTGCCAGCAGCCTTAAGCTAGATACGCAGTATTTT. It codes for CASSLKLDTQYF. The V gene is TRBV11-3, the J gene TRBJ2-3; D is ambiguous. The CDR3 is 12 amino acids. Germline values: CDR1 SGHNT, CDR2 YENEEA. With 5 bases removed from V and 5 bases from J, the gap between germline ends came to 8 bases.

Here the CDR3 reads CASSSQGLGNQPQHF. The CDR3 DNA sequence: TGTGCCAGCAGCTCCCAGGGATTAGGAAATCAGCCCCAGCATTTT. The chain employs TRBV28 and TRBJ1-5; a possible D gene is TRBD1 (5 bases). There are 15 residues in the CDR3. With 6 bases removed from V and 4 bases from J, the gap between germline ends came to 16 bases. CDR1 is MDHEN and CDR2 is SYDVKM in the germline V gene.

The chain links TRBV4-1 to TRBJ1-3; D not resolved. From germline, CDR1 is MGHRA and CDR2 YSYEKL. The CDR3 is made up of 19 amino acids. Trimming removed 0 bases at V and 0 bases at J, with 18 bases between. The CDR3 DNA reads TGCGCCAGCAGCCAAGAGGACTCCGTAGGTCACCTCTCTGGAAACACCATATATTTT. This gives the protein CASSQEDSVGHLSGNTIYF.

V and J are TRBV10-1 and TRBJ1-4; TRBD1 is a possible D gene (5 bases). The CDR3 has 13 amino acids. Germline loops: CDR1 WNHNN, CDR2 SYGVQD (reference sequence). V was trimmed by 5 bases and J by 8 bases, leaving 12 bases between them. The CDR3 loop is CASSSGSREKLFF. For the CDR3, the DNA is TGCGCCAGCAGTTCAGGGTCAAGAGAAAAACTGTTTTTT.

The genes are TRBV15 and TRBJ1-1; D is unclear. The CDR3 loop spans 15 amino acids. Germline assignment: CDR1 LNHNV and CDR2 YYDKDF (reference sequence). V was pared by 5 bases and J by 3 bases, with 16 bases between. The CDR3 is CATSPQEAGDTEAFF. CDR3 coding DNA: TGTGCCACCAGCCCCCAGGAGGCTGGGGACACTGAAGCTTTCTTT.

The chain uses TRBV5-8 and TRBJ1-2; D is unresolved. Germline values: CDR1 SGHTS, CDR2 YDEGEE. The CDR3 loop spans 12 amino acids. Trimming stripped 7 bases from V and 4 bases from J, with 11 bases between. In DNA, the CDR3 is TGTGCCAGCCAGATAACCCCCTATGGCTACACCTTC. This gives the protein CASQITPYGYTF.

The J gene is TRBJ1-2, the V gene TRBV28; 8 bases align to TRBD1. The ends lost 3 bases at V and 8 bases at J; junction bases unmatched: 11. The V gene's germline CDR1 is MDHEN and CDR2 SYDVKM. The CDR3 is made up of 15 amino acids. The CDR3 sequence: CASSFLNRGEGGYTF. CDR3 bases: TGTGCCAGCAGTTTTCTTAACAGGGGGGAAGGGGGCTACACCTTC.